Presented here are 17 T cell receptor beta chains from one specimen sequenced in a study of CD8 T cells in ankylosing spondylitis. TCRdb re-derived calls from the 5' RACE reads in MiXCR, one entry per CDR3 protein. The sample yields 40,000 or so distinct CDR3 sequences, 11% seen once. Sequencing input: blood, either unsorted or a sorted T cell fraction (not recorded which). The receptors derive from a male donor with ankylosing spondylitis or in good health (not recorded which).

The rearrangement uses TRBV7-8 and TRBJ1-2; D is unresolved. Germline V gene lookup returns CDR1 SGHVS and CDR2 FQNEAQ. The CDR3 consists of 14 residues. V shed 2 bases and J shed 7 bases, with 14 bases lying between them. DNA for the CDR3: TGTGCCAGCAGCTTAAGTAGCGGGGTGATTGGCTACACCTTC. Translating gives CASSLSSGVIGYTF.

This clonotype was counted ten times or more. The rearrangement joins TRBV5-1 to TRBJ1-5; D unclear. V was cut by 0 bases and J by 1 base, with 2 bases left in between. The CDR3 consists of 13 residues. Germline loops: CDR1 SGHRS, CDR2 YFSETQ. Here the CDR3 reads CASSLESNQPQHF. The CDR3 region has the DNA TGCGCCAGCAGCTTGGAAAGCAATCAGCCCCAGCATTTT.

This clonotype showed up many times. V gene TRBV5-1 combines with J gene TRBJ2-1; 13 positions agree with TRBD2. CDR1 is SGHRS and CDR2 is YFSETQ in the germline V gene. V was pared by 6 bases and J by 6 bases, with 3 bases of the junction left unmatched. The CDR3 length is 14 residues. The CDR3 DNA is TGCGCCAGCACCCGGACTAGCGGGGGCAATGAGCAGTTCTTC. Its protein is CASTRTSGGNEQFF.

This clonotype was counted between two and nine times. The V call is TRBV12-3 or TRBV12-4, the J call TRBJ2-5, with TRBD2 matching over 12 bases. The length of the CDR3 is 15 residues. V trimming: 6 bases; J trimming: 2 bases; junction bases outside the gene matches: 4. The CDR3 region has the DNA TGTGCCAGCAGCCCCGGACTAGCGGGACAAGAGACCCAGTACTTC. It specifies CASSPGLAGQETQYF.

A word on this clonotype: This sequence may be a read error, since a much larger clone differs from it by one base. The DNA of the CDR3 is TGCGCCAGCAGATTGGTGCCAGGGCCGAATCAGCCCCAGCATTTT. Its translation: CASRLVPGPNQPQHF. J is TRBJ1-5 and V is TRBV5-1, with D tentatively TRBD1 (5 bases). Germline CDR1 is SGHRS and CDR2 is YFSETQ. The CDR3 is 15 amino acids.

This clonotype has at least ten counts. The V gene is TRBV27, the J gene TRBJ2-7; TRBD1 aligns across 10 bases. The germline gives CDR1 MNHEY, CDR2 SMNVEV (reference sequence). This CDR3 has 13 amino acids. Germline trimming cut 6 bases from V and 3 bases from J; bases unmatched to any gene: 2. CDR3 loop: CASSRDRGYEQYF. In nucleotides, the CDR3 is TGTGCCAGCAGCCGGGACAGGGGCTACGAGCAGTACTTC.

In this sample, this clonotype turned up a few times. The chain uses TRBV7-2 and TRBJ2-1; tentative D call: TRBD2 (6 bases). This CDR3 spans 14 amino acids. Trimming took 3 bases from V and 4 from J, leaving 10 bases between them. In germline, CDR1 is SGHTA, CDR2 FQGNSA. For the CDR3, the DNA is TGTGCCAGCAGCTTCTCCGGGACTTACAATGAGCAGTTCTTC. This sequence encodes CASSFSGTYNEQFF.

V is TRBV5-1 and J is TRBJ2-3, with no clear D. The CDR3 covers 16 residues. CDR1 is SGHRS and CDR2 is YFSETQ in the germline V gene. The germline V and J ends were trimmed by 7 bases and 2 bases, with 20 bases remaining between them. CDR3 region: CASFSAPSADTDTQYF. In DNA, the CDR3 is TGCGCCAGCTTTTCAGCTCCCAGCGCCGACACAGATACGCAGTATTTT.

Many counts were recorded for this clonotype. This chain links TRBV5-1 with TRBJ1-4, with 9 bases fitting TRBD1. V was clipped by 2 bases and J by 5 bases; unmatched bases: 4. Germline assignment: CDR1 SGHRS and CDR2 YFSETQ. This CDR3 spans 15 amino acids. CDR3 in DNA: TGCGCCAGCAGCTTTGGGGACAGGGTAAATGAAAAACTGTTTTTT. Its translation: CASSFGDRVNEKLFF.

This clonotype was seen many times. V usage is TRBV6-1 and J usage is TRBJ2-7; D gene uncertain. The CDR3 has 14 amino acids. Germline V gene data show CDR1 as MNHNS and CDR2 as SASEGT. V was clipped by 2 bases and J by 4 bases, with 12 bases between them. DNA for the CDR3: TGTGCCAGCAGTGAATATCCTCTGGGTTACGAGCAGTACTTC. Protein product: CASSEYPLGYEQYF.

This clonotype was counted ten times or more. The chain is built from TRBV20-1 and TRBJ1-3, with a tentative D call TRBD1 (6 bases). The ends were cut back, 5 bases at V and 4 bases at J, with 12 bases in the middle. Germline V gene lookup returns CDR1 DFQATT and CDR2 SNEGSKA (reference sequence). This CDR3 comprises 13 residues. The DNA for the CDR3 is TGCAGTGCTCTAAGGGGGGGAGGAAACACCATATATTTT. Its translation is CSALRGGGNTIYF.

J is TRBJ2-2 and V is TRBV2; D possibly corresponds to TRBD1 (6 bases). The CDR3 runs to 16 residues. V shed 6 bases and J shed 4 bases, with 18 bases lying between them. CDR1 is SNHLY, CDR2 FYNNEI, per germline. In DNA form, the CDR3 reads TGTGCCAGCAGCCCTTTCGTGGGGGCTAGCACCGGGGAGCTGTTTTTT. Translated: CASSPFVGASTGELFF.

The sample holds many counts of this clonotype. The chain couples TRBV7-6 to TRBJ1-1, with D possibly being TRBD1 (5 bases). The CDR3 runs 14 residues. V was clipped by 4 bases and J by 1 base, with 10 bases between them. From germline, CDR1 is SGHVS and CDR2 FNYEAQ. The CDR3 sequence is CASSWGRENTEAFF. DNA for the CDR3: TGTGCCAGCAGCTGGGGACGGGAGAACACTGAAGCTTTCTTT.

The chain combines TRBV5-1 with TRBJ1-2; 8 nucleotides line up with TRBD1. This CDR3 is built from 14 residues. V shed 4 bases, J shed 8 bases, and the junction held 10 bases outside the gene matches. Germline V gives CDR1 SGHRS, CDR2 YFSETQ. The CDR3 nucleotides read TGCGCCAGCAGCCACCGGACAGGGACCTGGGGCTACACCTTC. It specifies CASSHRTGTWGYTF.

This clonotype appeared many times. The CDR3 here is CASSLAVRGENTEAFF. The CDR3 nucleotides read TGTGCCAGCAGCTTAGCTGTCCGGGGGGAAAACACTGAAGCTTTCTTT. This chain links TRBV7-8 with TRBJ1-1; D possibly corresponds to TRBD1 (5 bases). The CDR3 has 16 amino acids. Trimming left V 0 bases short and J 2 bases short, with 13 bases between. Germline loops: CDR1 SGHVS, CDR2 FQNEAQ.

This clonotype was seen ten or more times. This chain connects TRBV12-3 or TRBV12-4 to TRBJ2-2; maybe TRBD2 (5 bases). The CDR3 runs 16 residues. Trimming left V 5 bases short and J 0 bases short, with 13 bases between. The CDR3 is CASSIPDWPNTGELFF. The DNA for the CDR3 is TGTGCCAGCAGTATCCCGGACTGGCCGAACACCGGGGAGCTGTTTTTT.

In its sample, this clonotype was seen many times. V is TRBV7-2 and J is TRBJ2-1; 10 bases agree with TRBD1. The CDR3 extends over 15 amino acids. Trimming cost V 5 bases and J 4 bases; bases outside gene matches: 5. Per the germline V gene, CDR1 is SGHTA and CDR2 is FQGNSA. In DNA, the CDR3 is TGTGCCAGCAGCGATGGACAGGGGGTATACAATGAGCAGTTCTTC. Its protein product is CASSDGQGVYNEQFF.